This is a list of T cell receptor beta chains from one sample in a study of T cell responses to AZD1222 COVID-19 vaccine. The repertoire was sequenced with immunoSEQ multiplex PCR; TCRdb's copy has only in-frame clones and lacks some. The table lists approximately 94,000 clones, about nine tenths of them singletons. Source: peripheral blood, taken on day 0 of AZD1222 vaccination. The source is an adult in good health. The CDR3 runs from the conserved cysteine through the conserved F or W.

>TRBJ2-1|TRBV7-9|17
CASSTGTSGGSLGEQFF
>TRBJ1-2|TRBV15|14
CATSRVQGGYGYTF
>TRBJ2-6|TRBV5-8|15
CASSLAGSGANVLTF
>TRBJ2-7|TRBV4-2|16
CASSQASASGGYEQYF
>TRBJ2-1|TRBV19|19
CASSMGPRTSGSFYNEQFF
>TRBJ2-1|TRBV13|15
CASSVIGQGYNEQFF
>TRBJ2-5|TRBV7-2|14
CASTPGGHQETQYF
>TRBJ2-7|TRBV29-1|13
CSVGPGQGYEQYF
>TRBJ2-1|TRBV28|16
CASSGIVGTTYNEQFF
>TRBJ1-2|TRBV6-5|15
CASRGLAPDSRGYTF
>TRBJ1-4|TRBV4-1|15
CASSGRGLYNEKLFF
>TRBJ1-5|TRBV6-5|13
CASSTDRGQPQHF
>TRBJ2-2|TRBV11-2|14
CASSAGGPSGELFF
>TRBJ1-1|TRBV7-9|14
CASSSGGWDTEAFF
>TRBJ2-7|TRBV28|15
CASSPRTSGSYEQYF
>TRBJ2-7|TRBV6-4|17
CASSGQRSGRDSYEQYF
>TRBJ2-2|TRBV24-1|14
CATSGQADTGELFF
>TRBJ2-7|TRBV15|14
CATSISRGFYEQYF
>TRBJ1-1|TRBV19|16
CASSISTGNLPDSAFF
>TRBJ2-1|TRBV9|13
CASSPRVDREQFF
>TRBJ1-5|TRBV28|14
CASSVQGGNQPQHF
>TRBJ2-7|TRBV2|13
CATDPGGSYEQYF
>TRBJ2-6|TRBV5-1|16
CASSIGPTAGANVLTF
>TRBJ1-2|TRBV6-5|12
CASKQGHYGYTF
>TRBJ1-2|TRBV7-9|13
CASSYWGADGYTF
>TRBJ1-5|TRBV2|13
CASRPDTNQPQHF
>TRBJ1-5|TRBV6-5|15
CASSHWGATYQPQHF
>TRBJ1-2|TRBV6-1|18
CASSEFVSMGQGDYGYTF
>TRBJ1-1|TRBV27|17
CASSLMGLGVSNTEAFF
>TRBJ2-6|TRBV19|13
CAPAPSGANVLTF
>TRBJ1-2|TRBV29-1|12
CSVGTGVFRYTF
>TRBJ1-5|TRBV6-1|13
CASSEGRNQPQHF
>TRBJ1-3|TRBV6-1|14
CASSEDLVRNTIYF
>TRBJ2-4|TRBV28|21
CASTTNWVLGLADLAKNIQYF
>TRBJ2-3|TRBV10-3|13
CAINGEITDTQYF
>TRBJ2-7|TRBV5-1|16
CASSETSGSVSYEQYF
>TRBJ1-5|TRBV7-2|12
CASRGGNQPQHF
>TRBJ1-5|TRBV21-1|15
CASSTRTAKGQPQHF
>TRBJ2-3|TRBV14|16
CASSTRLAGYTDTQYF
>TRBJ1-6|TRBV3-1/TRBV3-2|15
CASSQEPGLSSPLHF
>TRBJ2-1|TRBV27|13
CASSLTSGGEQFF
>TRBJ1-6|TRBV5-1|17
CASSSGPDRSYNSPLHF
>TRBJ2-1|TRBV7-3|17
CASSLGAGGPSYNEQFF
>TRBJ2-7|TRBV6-1|16
CASSEFLGNRAYEQYF
>TRBJ1-5|TRBV4-2|16
CASSQDLVGADQPQHF
>TRBJ2-3|TRBV13|15
CASSGRGGRTDTQYF
>TRBJ1-1|TRBV27|14
CASSPPDGNTEAFF
>TRBJ2-4|TRBV28|13
CASSLGSKNIQYF
>TRBJ1-5|TRBV19|16
CASSRDRVFSEQPQHF
>TRBJ2-3|TRBV6-4|14
CASNQTLGEDTQYF
>TRBJ1-1|TRBV3-1/TRBV3-2|14
CASSQGQGYTEAFF
>TRBJ1-6|TRBV11-3|17
CASSFPAGYYYNSPLHF
>TRBJ2-7|TRBV20-1|10
CSARWDEQYF
>TRBJ2-2|TRBV3-1/TRBV3-2|16
CASSQLASGSTGELFF
>TRBJ2-7|TRBV6-5|16
CASSYEGSGTTYEQYF
>TRBJ2-3|TRBV4-1|16
CASSQALVRYTDTQYF
>TRBJ2-3|TRBV29-1|10
CSSYTDTQYF
>TRBJ1-5|TRBV28|17
CASSPPNRGLGNQPQHF
>TRBJ1-1|TRBV9|14
CASSVTSGDTEAFF